The 13 T cell receptor beta chains reported below all come from one sample, sequenced in a study of blood T cell repertoires in COVID-19. Sequencing used immunoSEQ multiplex PCR; TCRdb keeps in-frame clones, though not all of them. The data show 200,000 to 300,000 clones, over 75% seen once. Material for sequencing was peripheral blood. The receptors derive from a woman in her twenties or thirties with acute or convalescent COVID-19.

The chain couples TRBV2 to TRBJ1-2, with a tentative D call TRBD1 (6 bases). Germline V gene data show CDR1 as SNHLY and CDR2 as FYNNEI. Trimming removed 3 bases from V and 4 bases from J, with 9 bases in between. The CDR3 spans 13 residues. CDR3 in amino acids: CASSDVGGYGYTF. The DNA for the CDR3 is TGTGCCAGCAGTGATGTAGGGGGCTATGGCTACACCTTC.

V and J are TRBV2 and TRBJ2-7, with 11 positions matching TRBD1. Germline lookup yields CDR1 SNHLY and CDR2 FYNNEI. V lost 5 bases, J lost 7 bases, and 7 bases stayed unmatched. CDR3 length: 14 amino acids. The CDR3 sequence: CASSWDRGKEEQYF. The CDR3 DNA sequence: TGTGCCAGCAGTTGGGACAGGGGGAAGGAAGAGCAGTACTTC.

This clone was seen just once. V usage is TRBV30 and J usage is TRBJ2-7; 8 bases line up with TRBD1. The CDR3 has 11 amino acids. CDR1 GTSNPN and CDR2 SVGIG come from the germline V gene (reference sequence). V was pared by 7 bases and J by 5 bases, with 4 bases of the junction left unmatched. Written as DNA, the CDR3 is TGTGCCTTGGACAGGGCCGACGAGCAGTACTTC. Residues: CALDRADEQYF.

In its sample, this clone was seen once. The V and J genes are TRBV3-1 (or the pseudogene TRBV3-2) and TRBJ2-2, with 8 bases lining up with TRBD2. The CDR3 contains 15 residues. The germline gives CDR1 LGHDT, CDR2 YNNKEL (reference sequence). J gave up 6 bases and V 4 bases, and 7 bases lay outside the gene matches. Here the CDR3 DNA reads TGTGCCAGCAGCCCCCCGGGGGGGGGCGCCGGGGAGCTGTTTTTT. It encodes CASSPPGGGAGELFF.

The V and J genes are TRBV5-1 and TRBJ2-2, with TRBD2 identical over 9 bases. CDR3 length equals 16 residues. The germline V gene has CDR1 SGHRS and CDR2 YFSETQ. The J segment lost 6 bases and the V segment lost 4 bases, leaving 10 bases of the junction unmatched. Written as DNA, the CDR3 is TGCGCCAGCAGCCCTGGACTAGCGTCGACCGCCGGGGAGCTGTTTTTT. This translates into CASSPGLASTAGELFF.

The V gene is TRBV6-2 or TRBV6-3, the J gene TRBJ2-5, with D possibly TRBD1 on 6 matching bases. V was cut by 3 bases and J by 4 bases, with 15 bases left in between. The CDR3 totals 15 residues. Germline loops: CDR1 MNHEY, CDR2 SVGEGT. For the CDR3, the DNA is TGTGCCAGCAGTTATCGGGCTATAGGGGGAGAGACCCAGTACTTC. Protein sequence: CASSYRAIGGETQYF.

Of note for this clone: This same CDR3 is encoded by further DNA sequences in the sample. The chain links TRBV14 to TRBJ2-3; no clear D. Per germline, CDR1 SGHDN and CDR2 FVKESK. There are 13 residues in the CDR3. Trimming removed 0 bases at V and 2 bases at J, with 3 bases between. CDR3 coding DNA: TGTGCCAGCAGCCAAGACCTCACAGATACGCAGTATTTT. Its translation is CASSQDLTDTQYF.

This sequence joins TRBV5-1 and TRBJ2-5; 7 bases align to TRBD2. Germline V gives CDR1 SGHRS, CDR2 YFSETQ. The CDR3 is 14 amino acids. Trimming cost V 1 base and J 4 bases; bases outside gene matches: 4. CDR3 region: CASSLRREGETQYF. CDR3 DNA: TGCGCCAGCAGCTTGCGTAGGGAGGGAGAGACCCAGTACTTC.

V and J are TRBV18 and TRBJ1-2; D ambiguous. Germline assignment: CDR1 KGHSH and CDR2 LQKENI. The CDR3 spans 12 residues. V was pared by 2 bases and J by 3 bases, with 4 bases between. As DNA, the CDR3 is TGTGCCAGCTCACCAGCGGACTATGGCTACACCTTC. Its protein product is CASSPADYGYTF.

This clone was counted a single time. This chain joins TRBV29-1 and TRBJ1-4; tentatively, D is TRBD1 (6 bases). V was trimmed by 6 bases and J by 5 bases, leaving 16 bases between them. The germline CDR1 and CDR2 sequences are SQVTM and ANQGSEA. CDR3 length: 14 amino acids. CDR3 nucleotides: TGCAGCGTCCGAACCGGGACAAAAAATGAAAAACTGTTTTTT. This gives the protein CSVRTGTKNEKLFF. The variable domain in full, completed from reference TRBV29-1 and TRBJ1-4, reads SAVISQKPSRDICQRGTSLTIQCQVDSQVTMMFWYRQQPGQSLTLIATANQGSEATYESGFVIDKFPISRPNLTFSTLTVSNMSPEDSSIYLCSVRTGTKNEKLFFGSGTQLSVL.

V gene TRBV27 combines with J gene TRBJ1-2; D might be TRBD1 (5 bases). This CDR3 has 15 amino acids. Trimming removed 4 bases from V and 6 bases from J, with 18 bases in between. Germline values: CDR1 MNHEY, CDR2 SMNVEV (reference sequence). The CDR3: CASSSRRDRGDGYTF. The CDR3 region has the DNA TGTGCCAGCAGTTCTCGCCGCGACAGAGGCGATGGCTACACCTTC.

J is TRBJ2-7 and V is TRBV5-1; 14 bases line up with TRBD2. CDR1 SGHRS and CDR2 YFSETQ come from the germline V gene. V was pared by 0 bases and J by 4 bases, with 12 bases of the junction left unmatched. The CDR3 runs to 19 residues. Here the CDR3 reads CASSLAATSGRALMYEQYF. In nucleotides, the CDR3 is TGCGCCAGCAGCTTGGCCGCGACTAGCGGGAGGGCCTTAATGTACGAGCAGTACTTC.

The chain uses TRBV27 and TRBJ2-3, with D perhaps matching TRBD2 (6 bases). Deletions cut 2 bases from V and 3 bases from J, with 15 bases between. CDR3 length: 16 amino acids. Germline V gene sequence: CDR1 MNHEY, CDR2 SMNVEV (reference sequence). The CDR3 loop is CASSLAREKLTDTQYF. CDR3 coding DNA: TGTGCCAGCAGTTTAGCACGGGAGAAGTTAACAGATACGCAGTATTTT.